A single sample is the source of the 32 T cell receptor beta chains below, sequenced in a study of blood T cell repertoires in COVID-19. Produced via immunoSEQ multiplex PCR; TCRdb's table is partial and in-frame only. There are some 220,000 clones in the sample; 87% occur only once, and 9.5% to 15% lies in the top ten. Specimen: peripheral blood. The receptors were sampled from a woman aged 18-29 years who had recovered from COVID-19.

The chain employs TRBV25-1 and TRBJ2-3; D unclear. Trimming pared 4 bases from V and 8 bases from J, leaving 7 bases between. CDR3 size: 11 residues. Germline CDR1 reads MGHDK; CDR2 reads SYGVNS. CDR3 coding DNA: TGTGCCAGCAGTGTCGTTTTTACGCAGTATTTT. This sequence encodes CASSVVFTQYF.

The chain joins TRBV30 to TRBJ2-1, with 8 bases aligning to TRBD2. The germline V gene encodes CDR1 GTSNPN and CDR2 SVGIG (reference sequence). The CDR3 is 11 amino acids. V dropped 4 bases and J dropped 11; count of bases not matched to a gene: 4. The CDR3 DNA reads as TGTGCCTGGAACCGTAGCGGGAAGCAGTTCTTC. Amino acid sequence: CAWNRSGKQFF.

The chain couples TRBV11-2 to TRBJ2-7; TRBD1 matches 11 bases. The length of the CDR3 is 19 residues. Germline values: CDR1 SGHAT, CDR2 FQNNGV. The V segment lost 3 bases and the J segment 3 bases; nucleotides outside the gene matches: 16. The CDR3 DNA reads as TGTGCCAGCAGCTTTAGAGGACAGGGGGCGATTTTATCCTTCTACGAGCAGTACTTC. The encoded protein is CASSFRGQGAILSFYEQYF.

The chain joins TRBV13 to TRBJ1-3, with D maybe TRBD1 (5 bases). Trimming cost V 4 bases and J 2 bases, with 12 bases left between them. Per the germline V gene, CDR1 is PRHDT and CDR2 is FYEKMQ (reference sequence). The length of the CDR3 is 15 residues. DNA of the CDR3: TGTGCCAGCAGCTCGGGGGTGGCAACTGGAAACACCATATATTTT. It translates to CASSSGVATGNTIYF.

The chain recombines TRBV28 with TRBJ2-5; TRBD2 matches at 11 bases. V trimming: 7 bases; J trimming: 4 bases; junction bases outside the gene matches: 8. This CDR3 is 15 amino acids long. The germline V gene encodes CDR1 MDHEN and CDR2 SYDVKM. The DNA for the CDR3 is TGTGCCAGCACCCTAGCGGGAGGTAATGGAGAGACCCAGTACTTC. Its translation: CASTLAGGNGETQYF.

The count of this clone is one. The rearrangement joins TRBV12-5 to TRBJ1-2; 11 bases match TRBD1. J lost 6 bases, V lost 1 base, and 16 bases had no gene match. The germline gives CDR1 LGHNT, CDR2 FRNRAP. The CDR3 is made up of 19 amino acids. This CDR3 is CASGLGPLRMDRGQDGYTF. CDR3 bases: TGTGCTAGTGGTTTGGGACCCCTCCGAATGGACAGGGGGCAGGATGGCTACACCTTC.

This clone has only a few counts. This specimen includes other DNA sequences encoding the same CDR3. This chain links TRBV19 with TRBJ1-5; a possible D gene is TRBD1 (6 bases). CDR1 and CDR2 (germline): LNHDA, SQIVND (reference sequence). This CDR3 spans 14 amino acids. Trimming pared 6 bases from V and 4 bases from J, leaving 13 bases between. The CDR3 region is CASRTGHTNQPQHF. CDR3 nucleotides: TGTGCCAGTAGAACGGGACATACTAATCAGCCCCAGCATTTT.

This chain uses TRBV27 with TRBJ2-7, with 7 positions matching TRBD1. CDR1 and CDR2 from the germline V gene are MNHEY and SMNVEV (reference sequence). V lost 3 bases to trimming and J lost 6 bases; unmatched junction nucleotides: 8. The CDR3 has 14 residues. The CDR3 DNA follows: TGTGCCAGCAGTTTCTATCAGACAGGGCGCGAGCAGTACTTC. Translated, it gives CASSFYQTGREQYF.

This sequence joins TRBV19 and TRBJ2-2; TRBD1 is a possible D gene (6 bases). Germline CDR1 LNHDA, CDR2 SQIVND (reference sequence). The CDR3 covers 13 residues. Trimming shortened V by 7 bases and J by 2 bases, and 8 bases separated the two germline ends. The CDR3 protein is CASTRGNTGELFF. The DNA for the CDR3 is TGTGCCAGTACCAGGGGTAACACCGGGGAGCTGTTTTTT.

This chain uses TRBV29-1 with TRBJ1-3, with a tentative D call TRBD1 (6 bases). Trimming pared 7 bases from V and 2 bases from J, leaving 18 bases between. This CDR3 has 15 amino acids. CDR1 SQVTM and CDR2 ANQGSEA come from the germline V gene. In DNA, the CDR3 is TGCAGCGGGGCCTCAGACAGGTCCCCTGGAAACACCATATATTTT. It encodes CSGASDRSPGNTIYF.

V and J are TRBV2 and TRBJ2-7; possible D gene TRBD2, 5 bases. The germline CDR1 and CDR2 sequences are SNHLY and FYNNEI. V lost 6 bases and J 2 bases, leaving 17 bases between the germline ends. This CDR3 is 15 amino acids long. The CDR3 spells CASSAGQQTTYEQYF. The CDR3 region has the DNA TGTGCCAGCAGCGCGGGCCAGCAAACTACCTACGAGCAGTACTTC.

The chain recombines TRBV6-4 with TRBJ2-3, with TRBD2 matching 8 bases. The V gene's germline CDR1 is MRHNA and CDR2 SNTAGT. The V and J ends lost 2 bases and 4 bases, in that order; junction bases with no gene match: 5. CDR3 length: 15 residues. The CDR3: CASSDKGLGSDTQYF. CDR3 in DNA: TGTGCCAGCAGTGACAAGGGACTAGGATCAGATACGCAGTATTTT.

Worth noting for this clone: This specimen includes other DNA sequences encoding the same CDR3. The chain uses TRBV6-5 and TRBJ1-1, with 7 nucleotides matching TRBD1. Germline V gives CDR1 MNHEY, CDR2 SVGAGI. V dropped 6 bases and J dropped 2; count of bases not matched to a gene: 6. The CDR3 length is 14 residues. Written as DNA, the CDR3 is TGTGCCAGCAGCCGACAGGGACTTAACACTGAAGCTTTCTTT. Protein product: CASSRQGLNTEAFF.

In nucleotides, the CDR3 is TGTGCCAGCAGCTCAGATAGCAATCAGCCCCAGCATTTT. This gives the protein CASSSDSNQPQHF. The chain carries TRBV12-3 or TRBV12-4 and TRBJ1-5; D not certain. The CDR3 has 13 residues. Trimming removed 6 bases at V and 0 bases at J, with 6 bases between.

CDR3 residues: CAWLAFPTTSYEQYF. DNA for the CDR3: TGTGCCTGGCTTGCCTTCCCGACTACTTCCTACGAGCAGTACTTC. The chain joins TRBV30 to TRBJ2-7; the D gene is possibly TRBD2 (5 bases). V lost 5 bases to trimming and J lost 1 base, with 18 bases between them. The germline V gene encodes CDR1 GTSNPN and CDR2 SVGIG (reference sequence). The CDR3 is made up of 15 amino acids.

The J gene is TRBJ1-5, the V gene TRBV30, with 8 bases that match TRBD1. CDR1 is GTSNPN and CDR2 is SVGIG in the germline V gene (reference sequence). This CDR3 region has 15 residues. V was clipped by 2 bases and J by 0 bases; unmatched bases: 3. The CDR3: CAWSPDRASNQPQHF. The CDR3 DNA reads TGTGCCTGGAGTCCGGACAGGGCTAGCAATCAGCCCCAGCATTTT.

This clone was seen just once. This CDR3 is CASSYPGQGNEAFF. The CDR3 coding sequence is TGTGCCAGCAGTTACCCCGGACAGGGGAATGAAGCTTTCTTT. The gene calls are TRBV6-5 and TRBJ1-1; 9 nucleotides align to TRBD1. The CDR3 extends over 14 amino acids. Per the germline V gene, CDR1 is MNHEY and CDR2 is SVGAGI. The junction had 5 bases not matched to a gene; V was cut back by 2 bases and J by 7 bases.

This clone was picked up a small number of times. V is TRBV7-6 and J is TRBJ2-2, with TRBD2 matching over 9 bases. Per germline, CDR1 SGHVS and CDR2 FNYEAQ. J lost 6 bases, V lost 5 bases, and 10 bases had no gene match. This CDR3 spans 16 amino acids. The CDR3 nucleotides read TGTGCCAGCAGCCGAACAGCTAGCGGGACCGCCGGGGAGCTGTTTTTT. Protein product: CASSRTASGTAGELFF.

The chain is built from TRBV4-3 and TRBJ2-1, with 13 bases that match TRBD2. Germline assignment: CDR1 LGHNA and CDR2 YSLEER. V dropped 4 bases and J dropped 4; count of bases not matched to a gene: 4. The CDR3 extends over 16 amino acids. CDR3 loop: CASSPRLAGGYNEQFF. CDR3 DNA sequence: TGCGCCAGCAGCCCAAGACTAGCGGGAGGATACAATGAGCAGTTCTTC.

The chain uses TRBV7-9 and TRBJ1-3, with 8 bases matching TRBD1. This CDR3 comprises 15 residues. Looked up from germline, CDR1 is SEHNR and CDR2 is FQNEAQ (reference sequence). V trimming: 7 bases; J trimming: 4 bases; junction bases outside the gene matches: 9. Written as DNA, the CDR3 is TGTGCCAGCACCACAGGGGGATCGGAAGGAAACACCATATATTTT. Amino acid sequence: CASTTGGSEGNTIYF.

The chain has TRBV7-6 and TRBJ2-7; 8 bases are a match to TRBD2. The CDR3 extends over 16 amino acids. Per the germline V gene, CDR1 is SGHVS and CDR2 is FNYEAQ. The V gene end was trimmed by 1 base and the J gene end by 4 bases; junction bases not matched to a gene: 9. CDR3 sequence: CASSLEASGSSYEQYF. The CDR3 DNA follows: TGTGCCAGCAGCTTAGAGGCCAGCGGGAGTTCGTACGAGCAGTACTTC. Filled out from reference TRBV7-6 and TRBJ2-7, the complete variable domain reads GAGVSQSPRYKVTKRGQDVALRCDPISGHVSLYWYRQALGQGPEFLTYFNYEAQQDKSGLPNDRFSAERPEGSISTLTIQRTEQRDSAMYRCASSLEASGSSYEQYFGPGTRLTVT.

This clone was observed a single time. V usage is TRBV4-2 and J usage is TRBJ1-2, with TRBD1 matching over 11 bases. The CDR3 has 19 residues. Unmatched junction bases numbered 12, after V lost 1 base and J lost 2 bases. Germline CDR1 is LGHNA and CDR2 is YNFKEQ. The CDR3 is CASSQGGSWDRGANYGYTF. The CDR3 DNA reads TGTGCCAGCAGCCAAGGGGGATCCTGGGACAGGGGGGCAAACTATGGCTACACCTTC.

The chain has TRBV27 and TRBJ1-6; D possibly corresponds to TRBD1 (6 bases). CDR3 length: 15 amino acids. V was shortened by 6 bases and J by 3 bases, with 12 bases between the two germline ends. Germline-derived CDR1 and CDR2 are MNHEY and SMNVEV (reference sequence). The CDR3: CASSDRFFYNSPLHF. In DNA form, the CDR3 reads TGTGCCAGCAGCGACAGGTTCTTCTATAATTCACCCCTCCACTTT.

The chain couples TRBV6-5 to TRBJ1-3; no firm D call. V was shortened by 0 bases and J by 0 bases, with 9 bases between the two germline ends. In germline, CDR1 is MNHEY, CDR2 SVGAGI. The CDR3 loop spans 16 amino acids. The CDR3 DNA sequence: TGTGCCAGCAGTTACTCGGGCCATACCTCTGGAAACACCATATATTTT. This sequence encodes CASSYSGHTSGNTIYF.

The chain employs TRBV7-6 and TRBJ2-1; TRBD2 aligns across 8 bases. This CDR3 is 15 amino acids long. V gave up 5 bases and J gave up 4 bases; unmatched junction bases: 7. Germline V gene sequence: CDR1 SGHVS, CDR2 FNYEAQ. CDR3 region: CASSPHKREYNEQFF. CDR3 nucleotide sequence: TGTGCCAGCAGCCCCCACAAGCGGGAGTACAATGAGCAGTTCTTC. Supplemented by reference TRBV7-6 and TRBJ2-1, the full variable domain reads GAGVSQSPRYKVTKRGQDVALRCDPISGHVSLYWYRQALGQGPEFLTYFNYEAQQDKSGLPNDRFSAERPEGSISTLTIQRTEQRDSAMYRCASSPHKREYNEQFFGPGTRLTVL.

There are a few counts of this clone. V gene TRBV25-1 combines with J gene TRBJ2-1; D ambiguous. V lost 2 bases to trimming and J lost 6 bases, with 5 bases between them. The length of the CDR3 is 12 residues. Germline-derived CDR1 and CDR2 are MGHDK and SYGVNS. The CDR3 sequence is CASSEPPNEQFF. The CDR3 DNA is TGTGCCAGCAGTGAACCTCCCAATGAGCAGTTCTTC. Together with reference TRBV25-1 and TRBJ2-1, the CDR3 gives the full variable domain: EADIYQTPRYLVIGTGKKITLECSQTMGHDKMYWYQQDPGMELHLIHYSYGVNSTEKGDLSSESTVSRIRTEHFPLTLESARPSHTSQYLCASSEPPNEQFFGPGTRLTVL.

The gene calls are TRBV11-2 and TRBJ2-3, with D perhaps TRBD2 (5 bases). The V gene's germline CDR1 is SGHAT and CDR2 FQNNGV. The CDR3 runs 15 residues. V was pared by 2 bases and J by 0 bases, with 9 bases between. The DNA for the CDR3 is TGTGCCAGCAGCTTATTGCGGGTTAGCACAGATACGCAGTATTTT. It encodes CASSLLRVSTDTQYF.

The CDR3: CAASASSYNEQFF. CDR3 nucleotide sequence: TGTGCCGCCAGCGCCAGCTCCTACAATGAGCAGTTCTTC. The genes are TRBV2 and TRBJ2-1, with D unresolved. The CDR3 contains 13 residues. CDR1 and CDR2 from the germline V gene are SNHLY and FYNNEI. V lost 11 bases and J 0 bases, leaving 11 bases between the germline ends.

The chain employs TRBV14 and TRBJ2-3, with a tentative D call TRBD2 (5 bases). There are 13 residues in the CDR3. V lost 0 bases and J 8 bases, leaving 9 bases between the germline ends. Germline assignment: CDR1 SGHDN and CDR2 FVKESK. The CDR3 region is CASSQDFGSTQYF. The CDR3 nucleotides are TGTGCCAGCAGCCAAGATTTTGGGAGTACGCAGTATTTT.

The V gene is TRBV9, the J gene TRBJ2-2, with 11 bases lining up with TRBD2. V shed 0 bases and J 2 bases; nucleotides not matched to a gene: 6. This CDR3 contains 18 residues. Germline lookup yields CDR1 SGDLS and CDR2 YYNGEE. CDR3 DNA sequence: TGTGCCAGCAGCGTAGACCCTCTAGCGGGAGGTAACACCGGGGAGCTGTTTTTT. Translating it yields CASSVDPLAGGNTGELFF.

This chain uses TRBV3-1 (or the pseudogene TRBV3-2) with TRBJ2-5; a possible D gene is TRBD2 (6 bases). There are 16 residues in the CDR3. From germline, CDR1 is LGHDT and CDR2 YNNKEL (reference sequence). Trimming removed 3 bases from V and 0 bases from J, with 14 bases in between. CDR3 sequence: CASSHSRETYQETQYF. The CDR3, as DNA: TGTGCCAGCAGCCACAGTCGGGAGACGTACCAAGAGACCCAGTACTTC.

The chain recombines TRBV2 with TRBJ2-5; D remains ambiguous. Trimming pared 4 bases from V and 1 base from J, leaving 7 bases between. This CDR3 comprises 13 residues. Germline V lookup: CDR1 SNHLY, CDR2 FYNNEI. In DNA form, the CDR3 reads TGTGCCAGCAGTGGGCAGATCCAAGAGACCCAGTACTTC. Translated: CASSGQIQETQYF.